At least ten counts were recorded for the clone carrying this TCR beta chain. As the template, RNA transcripts were used to amplify TCR beta CDR3 regions. HTBI primers primed a first-round RT-PCR, and a second-round multiplex PCR followed. TCRdb processed the multiplex PCR reads anew with MiXCR; each CDR3 protein has one entry. There are about 200,000 distinct CDR3 sequences in the sample; about 32% occur only once, and approximately 8.2% lies in the top ten. The data are from a study of Graves' ophthalmopathy and Graves' hyperthyroidism. The trim removed 6 bases at V and 0 bases at J, leaving 5 bases unmatched. The CDR3 is 14 residues long. Germline V gene sequence: CDR1 SNHLY, CDR2 FYNNEI.

The material sequenced was peripheral blood. V and J are TRBV2 and TRBJ2-7; 7 positions match TRBD2. The sequence came from a man over 45 with Graves' ophthalmopathy. CDR3: CASRAPGGSYEQYF. The CDR3 nucleotides read TGTGCCAGCAGGGCCCCGGGGGGCTCCTACGAGCAGTACTTC. Looking up the rest from reference TRBV2 and TRBJ2-7 gives the full variable domain: EPEVTQTPSHQVTQMGQEVILRCVPISNHLYFYWYRQILGQKVEFLVSFYNNEISEKSEIFDDQFSVERPDGSNFTLKIRSTKLEDSAMYFCASRAPGGSYEQYFGPGTRLTVT.